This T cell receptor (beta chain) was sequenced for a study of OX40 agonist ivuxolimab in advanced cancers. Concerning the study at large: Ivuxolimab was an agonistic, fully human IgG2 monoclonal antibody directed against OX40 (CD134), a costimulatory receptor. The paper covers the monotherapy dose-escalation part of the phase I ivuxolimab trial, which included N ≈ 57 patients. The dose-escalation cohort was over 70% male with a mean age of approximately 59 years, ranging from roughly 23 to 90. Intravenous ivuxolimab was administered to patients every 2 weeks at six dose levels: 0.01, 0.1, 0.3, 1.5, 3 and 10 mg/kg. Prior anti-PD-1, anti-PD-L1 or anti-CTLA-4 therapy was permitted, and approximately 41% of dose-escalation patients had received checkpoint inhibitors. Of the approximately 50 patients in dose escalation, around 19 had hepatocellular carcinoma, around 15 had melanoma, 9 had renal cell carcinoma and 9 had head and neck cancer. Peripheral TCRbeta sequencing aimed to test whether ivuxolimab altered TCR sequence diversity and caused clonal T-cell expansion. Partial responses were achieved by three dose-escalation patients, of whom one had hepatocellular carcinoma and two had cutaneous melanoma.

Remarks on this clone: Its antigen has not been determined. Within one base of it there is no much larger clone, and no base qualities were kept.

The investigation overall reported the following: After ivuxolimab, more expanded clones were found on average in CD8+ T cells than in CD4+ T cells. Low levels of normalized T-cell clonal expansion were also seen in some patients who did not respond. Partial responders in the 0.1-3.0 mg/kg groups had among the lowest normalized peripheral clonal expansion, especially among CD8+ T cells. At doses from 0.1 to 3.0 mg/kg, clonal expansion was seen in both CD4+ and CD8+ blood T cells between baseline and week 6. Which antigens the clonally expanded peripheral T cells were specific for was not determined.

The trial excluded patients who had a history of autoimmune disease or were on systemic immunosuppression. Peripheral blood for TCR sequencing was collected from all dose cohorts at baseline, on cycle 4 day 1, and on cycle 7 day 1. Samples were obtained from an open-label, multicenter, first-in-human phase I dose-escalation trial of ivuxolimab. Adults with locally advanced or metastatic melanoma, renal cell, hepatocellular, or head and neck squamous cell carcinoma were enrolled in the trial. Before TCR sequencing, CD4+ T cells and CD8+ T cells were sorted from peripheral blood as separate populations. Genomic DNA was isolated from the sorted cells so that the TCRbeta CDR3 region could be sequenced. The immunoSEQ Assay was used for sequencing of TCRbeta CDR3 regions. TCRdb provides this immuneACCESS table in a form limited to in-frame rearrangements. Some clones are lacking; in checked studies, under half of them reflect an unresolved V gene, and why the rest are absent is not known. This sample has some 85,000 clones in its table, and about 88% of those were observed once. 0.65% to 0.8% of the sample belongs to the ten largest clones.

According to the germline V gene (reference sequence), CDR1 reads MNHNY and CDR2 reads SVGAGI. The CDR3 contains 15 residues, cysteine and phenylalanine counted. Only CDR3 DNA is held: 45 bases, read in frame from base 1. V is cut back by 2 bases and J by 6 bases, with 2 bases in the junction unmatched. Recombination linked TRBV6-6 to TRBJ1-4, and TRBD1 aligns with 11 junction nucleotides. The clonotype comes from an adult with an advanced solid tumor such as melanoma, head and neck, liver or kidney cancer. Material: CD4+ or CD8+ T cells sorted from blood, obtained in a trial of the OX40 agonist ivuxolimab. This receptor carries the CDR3 CASSYGQGADEKLFF. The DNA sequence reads TGTGCCAGCAGTTACGGACAGGGGGCGGATGAAAAACTGTTTTTT.